This T cell receptor beta chain was captured by sequencing in a study of long-term antiretroviral therapy in people with HIV. For this clone: The antigen remains unidentified.

Runs used v3.0 of the immunoSEQ assay and were done at survey level. The protocol was immunoSEQ multiplex PCR, while the TCRdb copy is restricted to in-frame clones and leaves out a portion. The sample carries 13,000 to 15,000 clones, 70% to 80% recorded once. V was shortened by 6 bases and J by 0 bases, with 8 bases between the two germline ends. In germline, CDR1 is SGHTA, CDR2 FQGTGA. This CDR3 has 14 amino acids. Study-wide results and limits: At every time point, clones expanded before ART dominated the repertoire. Adherence to ART, viral resistance and therapy changes lacked any data.

Every one of the donors gave at least one pre-ART PBMC sample and at least two post-ART PBMC samples. Each HIV-infected participant was given treatment in the United States. The source is a man aged 40-55 years with HIV. The J gene is TRBJ2-2, the V gene TRBV7-3; D unresolved. The source material was unsorted PBMCs, sampled 1.3 years before starting antiretroviral therapy. CDR3 region: CASRKGTNTGELFF. For the CDR3, the DNA is TGTGCCAGCAGGAAAGGGACGAACACCGGGGAGCTGTTTTTT.